The 5 T cell receptor beta chains in this list originate from one sample, sequenced in a study of blood T cell repertoires in COVID-19. TCRdb's copy holds only in-frame clones and misses some; the assay was immunoSEQ multiplex PCR. The table records around 170,000 clones, less than 90% of them present only once. The material sequenced was peripheral blood. These receptors originate from a woman aged 65 to 85 with acute or convalescent COVID-19.

The CDR3 region is CATLQGGSYTEAFF. CDR3 nucleotide sequence: TGTGCCACCCTACAGGGAGGGTCATACACTGAAGCTTTCTTT. This sequence joins TRBV10-3 and TRBJ1-1, with TRBD1 as a possible D gene (6 bases). Germline-derived CDR1 and CDR2 are ENHRY and SYGVKD. V lost 10 bases and J lost 3, with 18 bases in between. This CDR3 has 14 residues.

This chain uses TRBV19 with TRBJ2-5, with 14 bases matching TRBD2. Trimming took 6 bases from V and 4 from J; bases not matched to a gene: 4. The germline gives CDR1 LNHDA, CDR2 SQIVND (reference sequence). The CDR3 covers 15 residues. CDR3 protein: CASSKTSGRVETQYF. CDR3 DNA: TGTGCCAGTAGCAAGACTAGCGGGAGGGTAGAGACCCAGTACTTC.

V gene TRBV19 combines with J gene TRBJ1-1; 8 bases fit TRBD1. CDR1 and CDR2 (germline): LNHDA, SQIVND (reference sequence). Trimming removed 4 bases from V and 4 bases from J; junction bases left unmatched: 8. The CDR3 has 15 amino acids. CDR3 protein: CASSTGQGWGTEAFF. DNA of the CDR3: TGTGCCAGTAGTACCGGACAGGGCTGGGGCACTGAAGCTTTCTTT.

The genes are TRBV7-9 and TRBJ2-1; TRBD2 might be the D (6 bases). Trimming took off 3 bases at V and 6 bases at J, with 9 bases between the two ends. The germline CDR1 and CDR2 sequences are SEHNR and FQNEAQ (reference sequence). This CDR3 spans 13 amino acids. The CDR3 nucleotides are TGTGCCAGCAGCTTGGAGGGGTTCAATGAGCAGTTCTTC. As protein: CASSLEGFNEQFF.

V is TRBV7-2 and J is TRBJ2-4; unclear D gene. V was cut by 2 bases and J by 1 base, with 15 bases left in between. The germline V gene encodes CDR1 SGHTA and CDR2 FQGNSA. The CDR3 contains 17 residues. The DNA of the CDR3 is TGTGCCAGCAGCTTAAATCCGGCCAGGCACGCCAAAAACATTCAGTACTTC. Its translation is CASSLNPARHAKNIQYF.